This paragraph reports one T cell receptor (beta chain). The CDR3 spans 16 residues. Germline CDR1 reads LNHNV; CDR2 reads YYDKDF (reference sequence). The ends lost 0 bases at V and 7 bases at J; junction bases unmatched: 7. These data come from a study of blood T cell repertoires in COVID-19. The method was immunoSEQ multiplex PCR; TCRdb's version includes in-frame clones alone and lacks a portion of them. The table has roughly 280,000 clones, roughly 86% seen once. Sequencing was performed on peripheral blood. The chain joins TRBV15 to TRBJ2-2; 8 bases are a match to TRBD1. The sequence derives from a woman between 55 and 75 years old with COVID-19, enrolled during active disease. The CDR3: CATSRDQQGGGGELFF. CDR3 nucleotides: TGTGCCACCAGCAGAGATCAACAGGGGGGCGGCGGGGAGCTGTTTTTT.